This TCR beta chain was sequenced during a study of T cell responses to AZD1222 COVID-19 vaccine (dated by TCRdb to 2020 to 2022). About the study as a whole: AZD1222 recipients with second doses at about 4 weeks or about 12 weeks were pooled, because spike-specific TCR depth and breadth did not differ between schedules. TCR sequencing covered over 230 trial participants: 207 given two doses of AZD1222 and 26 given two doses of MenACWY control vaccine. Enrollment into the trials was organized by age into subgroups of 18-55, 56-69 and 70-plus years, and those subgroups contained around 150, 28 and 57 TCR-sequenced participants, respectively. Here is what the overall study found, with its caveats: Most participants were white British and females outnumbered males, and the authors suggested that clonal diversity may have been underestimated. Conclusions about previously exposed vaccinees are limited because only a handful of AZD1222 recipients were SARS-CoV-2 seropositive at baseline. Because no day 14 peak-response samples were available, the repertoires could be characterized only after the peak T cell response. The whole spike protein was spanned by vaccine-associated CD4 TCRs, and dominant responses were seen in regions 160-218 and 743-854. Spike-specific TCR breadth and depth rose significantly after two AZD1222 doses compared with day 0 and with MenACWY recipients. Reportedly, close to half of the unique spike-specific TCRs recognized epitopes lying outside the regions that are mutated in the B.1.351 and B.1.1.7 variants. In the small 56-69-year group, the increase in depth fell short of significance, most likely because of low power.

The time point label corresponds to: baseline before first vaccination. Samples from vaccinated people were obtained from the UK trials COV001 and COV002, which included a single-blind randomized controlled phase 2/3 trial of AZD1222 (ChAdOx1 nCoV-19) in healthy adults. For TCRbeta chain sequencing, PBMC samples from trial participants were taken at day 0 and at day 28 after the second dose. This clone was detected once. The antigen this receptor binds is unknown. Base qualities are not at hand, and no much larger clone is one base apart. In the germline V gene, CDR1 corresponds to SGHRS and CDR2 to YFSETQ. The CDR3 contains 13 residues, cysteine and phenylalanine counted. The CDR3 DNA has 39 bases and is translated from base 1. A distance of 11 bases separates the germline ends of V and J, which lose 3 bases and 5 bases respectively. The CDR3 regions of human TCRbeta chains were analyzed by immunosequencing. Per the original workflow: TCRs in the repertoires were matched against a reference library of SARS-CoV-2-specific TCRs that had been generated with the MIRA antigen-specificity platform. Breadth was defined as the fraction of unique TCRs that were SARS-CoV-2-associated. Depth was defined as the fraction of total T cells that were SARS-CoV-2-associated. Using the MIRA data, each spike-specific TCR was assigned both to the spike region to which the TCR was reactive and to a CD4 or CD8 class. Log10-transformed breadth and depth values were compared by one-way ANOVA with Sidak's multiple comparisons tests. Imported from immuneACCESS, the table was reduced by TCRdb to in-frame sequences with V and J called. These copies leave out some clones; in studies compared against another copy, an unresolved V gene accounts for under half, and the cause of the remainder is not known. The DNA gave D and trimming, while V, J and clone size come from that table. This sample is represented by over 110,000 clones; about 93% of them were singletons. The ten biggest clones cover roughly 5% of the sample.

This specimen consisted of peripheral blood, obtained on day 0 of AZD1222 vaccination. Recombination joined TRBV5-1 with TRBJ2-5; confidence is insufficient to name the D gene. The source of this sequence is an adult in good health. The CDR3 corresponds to CASSWTAAETQYF. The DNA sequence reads TGCGCCAGCAGCTGGACGGCCGCCGAGACCCAGTACTTC.